These 9 T cell receptor beta chains were all obtained from the same sample, sequenced in a study of CD8 T cells in Susac syndrome. RNA amounts of about 0.5 to 1 ug underwent reverse transcription with random hexamers. Each CDR3 protein is one row after TCRdb ran MiXCR on the immunoSEQ multiplex PCR reads. The sample holds over 120,000 distinct CDR3 sequences, 95% seen once. Sequencing was performed on CD4+ T cells from PBMCs. All receptors derive from a human donor with Susac syndrome.

This clonotype was seen a single time. The chain recombines TRBV27 with TRBJ1-4; possible D gene TRBD1, 5 bases. CDR1 MNHEY and CDR2 SMNVEV come from the germline V gene (reference sequence). The CDR3 is 13 residues long. V was cut by 3 bases and J by 8 bases, with 10 bases left in between. The CDR3 DNA reads TGTGCCAGCAGTTTTGACAGCAGGGAAAAACTGTTTTTT. Residues: CASSFDSREKLFF.

The rearrangement joins TRBV20-1 to TRBJ2-1; a weak D match, TRBD2 (5 bases). The V end lost 6 bases, the J end lost 4 bases, and 13 bases lay between the germline ends. CDR1 and CDR2 from the germline V gene are DFQATT and SNEGSKA (reference sequence). The CDR3 runs 13 residues. The CDR3 DNA sequence: TGCAGTGCCCCGAACCGGGATTACAATGAGCAGTTCTTC. It yields the protein CSAPNRDYNEQFF.

This rearrangement joins TRBV18 to TRBJ2-7, with 9 bases identical to TRBD2. V dropped 3 bases and J dropped 4; count of bases not matched to a gene: 10. This CDR3 has 16 amino acids. Germline CDR1 KGHSH, CDR2 LQKENI. CDR3 in amino acids: CASSPRGLAGQYEQYF. The CDR3 DNA is TGTGCCAGCTCACCCCGAGGCCTAGCGGGACAATACGAGCAGTACTTC.

This chain uses TRBV30 with TRBJ1-2, with D tentatively TRBD1 (6 bases). Trimming removed 1 base at V and 7 bases at J, with 13 bases between. Per germline, CDR1 GTSNPN and CDR2 SVGIG (reference sequence). The CDR3 extends over 13 amino acids. The CDR3 loop is CAWSDRVEPGYTF. The DNA of the CDR3 is TGTGCCTGGAGTGACAGGGTCGAGCCTGGCTACACCTTC.

This clonotype was found a few times. The rearrangement joins TRBV9 to TRBJ2-7, with D possibly being TRBD1 (6 bases). Trimming removed 3 bases from V and 0 bases from J, with 10 bases in between. There are 14 residues in the CDR3. Germline values: CDR1 SGDLS, CDR2 YYNGEE. The CDR3 DNA reads TGTGCCAGCAGCGCTACAGGGAGCTCCTACGAGCAGTACTTC. Amino acids: CASSATGSSYEQYF.

This rearrangement joins TRBV30 to TRBJ2-2, with D maybe TRBD1 (6 bases). The V gene lost 3 bases and the J gene lost 6 bases, with 23 bases spanning the gap. Germline CDR1 GTSNPN, CDR2 SVGIG (reference sequence). The CDR3 loop spans 17 amino acids. The CDR3 is CAWSPPDRILSAGELFF. CDR3 bases: TGTGCCTGGAGCCCCCCCGACAGGATCCTTTCCGCCGGGGAGCTGTTTTTT.

The sample holds one count of this clonotype. The chain is built from TRBV30 and TRBJ2-7, with TRBD2 matching 15 bases. The CDR3 has 17 amino acids. Per the germline V gene, CDR1 is GTSNPN and CDR2 is SVGIG (reference sequence). V lost 1 base to trimming and J lost 7 bases; unmatched junction nucleotides: 11. CDR3 loop: CAWSGQRTSGRAREQYF. The CDR3 region has the DNA TGTGCCTGGAGTGGACAGAGGACTAGCGGGAGGGCCCGGGAGCAGTACTTC.

The J gene is TRBJ2-7, the V gene TRBV2, with 9 bases fitting TRBD2. Germline V lookup: CDR1 SNHLY, CDR2 FYNNEI. The V segment lost 4 bases and the J segment 3 bases; nucleotides outside the gene matches: 7. The length of the CDR3 is 15 residues. CDR3 amino acids: CASSAWGSGSYEQYF. As DNA, the CDR3 is TGTGCCAGCAGTGCTTGGGGTAGCGGGAGCTACGAGCAGTACTTC.

This chain links TRBV28 with TRBJ2-5, with a possible D match to TRBD2 (6 bases). Germline lookup yields CDR1 MDHEN and CDR2 SYDVKM. This CDR3 has 12 residues. V was clipped by 6 bases and J by 3 bases, with 8 bases between them. In DNA, the CDR3 is TGTGCCAGCAGGGCGGGAAAAGAGACCCAGTACTTC. Translated: CASRAGKETQYF. The complete variable domain, with remaining parts taken from reference TRBV28 and TRBJ2-5, reads DVKVTQSSRYLVKRTGEKVFLECVQDMDHENMFWYRQDPGLGLRLIYFSYDVKMKEKGDIPEGYSVSREKKERFSLILESASTNQTSMYLCASRAGKETQYFGPGTRLLVL.